The 25 T cell receptor beta chains below all came from one sample that was sequenced in a study of shared clonotypes between healthy human individuals (dated by TCRdb to about 2020). The library was generated by the immunoSEQ multiplex PCR assay. TCRdb took over this immuneACCESS table, retaining in-frame rearrangements with V and J assigned. Such tables are incomplete; in checked studies, under half of the missing clones stem from an unresolved V gene, and the remainder is unexplained. The sample data list approximately 2,300,000 clones, and around 90% of these were observed just once. The ten largest clones add up to 0.37% of the sample. The material sequenced was naive CD4+ T cells from PBMCs. The sample's cell subset or site label, in plain terms: CD45RA+ positively selected. These receptors came from a man aged 18 to 35 in good health. Some clones in this sample may be carry-over from other donors' samples.

Worth noting for this clone: The same CDR3 also results from other DNA sequences found in this sample. The J gene is TRBJ2-5, the V gene TRBV18; the D is unclear. V was trimmed by 2 bases and J by 5 bases, leaving 6 bases between them. The CDR3 contains 12 residues. Germline V lookup: CDR1 KGHSH, CDR2 LQKENI. CDR3 sequence (DNA): TGTGCCAGCTCACCATCTGGGGAGACCCAGTACTTC. Translation: CASSPSGETQYF.

This clone was found once. CDR3 region: CSGGQISTDTQYF. CDR3 DNA sequence: TGCAGCGGAGGACAGATTAGCACAGATACGCAGTATTTT. The V gene is TRBV29-1, the J gene TRBJ2-3; TRBD1 might be the D (6 bases). Germline lookup yields CDR1 SQVTM and CDR2 ANQGSEA. The CDR3 loop spans 13 amino acids. With 7 bases removed from V and 0 bases from J, the gap between germline ends came to 11 bases.

V usage is TRBV28 and J usage is TRBJ2-7, with TRBD1 matching 8 bases. The J segment lost 6 bases and the V segment lost 6 bases, leaving 10 bases of the junction unmatched. This CDR3 is 14 amino acids long. Per the germline V gene, CDR1 is MDHEN and CDR2 is SYDVKM. The CDR3 DNA reads as TGTGCCAGCAGCCCGACAGGGGTGGGAGGCGAGCAGTACTTC. It encodes CASSPTGVGGEQYF.

This rearrangement joins TRBV4-3 to TRBJ2-7, with D unresolved. Trimming took 0 bases from V and 3 from J, leaving 12 bases between them. The germline CDR1 and CDR2 sequences are LGHNA and YSLEER. The CDR3 covers 15 residues. The DNA of the CDR3 is TGCGCCAGCAGCCAAGATCCGAGGCAGAACTACGAGCAGTACTTC. This encodes CASSQDPRQNYEQYF.

The rearrangement uses TRBV2 and TRBJ1-4; D ambiguous. This CDR3 is built from 16 residues. Germline CDR1 is SNHLY and CDR2 is FYNNEI. Trimming removed 4 bases from V and 0 bases from J, with 12 bases in between. CDR3 DNA sequence: TGTGCCAGCAGTGGCAGGTCGGTGTCAACTAATGAAAAACTGTTTTTT. Translated: CASSGRSVSTNEKLFF.

The chain has TRBV10-3 and TRBJ2-7, with a weak D call TRBD2 (7 bases). The germline V and J ends were trimmed by 4 bases and 5 bases, with 15 bases remaining between them. Germline V gene sequence: CDR1 ENHRY, CDR2 SYGVKD. The CDR3 is 14 residues long. The CDR3 sequence is CAISAPRGGDEQYF. In DNA form, the CDR3 reads TGTGCCATCAGTGCCCCGAGGGGGGGAGACGAGCAGTACTTC.

The V and J genes are TRBV2 and TRBJ2-1, with 13 bases that match TRBD2. The CDR3 is 14 residues long. The germline V gene encodes CDR1 SNHLY and CDR2 FYNNEI. The junction had 5 bases not matched to a gene; V was cut back by 7 bases and J by 8 bases. CDR3: CASTRTSGSHEQFF. The CDR3 nucleotides read TGTGCCAGCACCCGGACTAGCGGGAGTCATGAGCAGTTCTTC.

The chain links TRBV11-3 to TRBJ2-5; perhaps TRBD2 as D (5 bases). The CDR3 is 14 residues long. Trimming removed 2 bases from V and 3 bases from J, with 10 bases in between. CDR1 is SGHNT and CDR2 is YENEEA in the germline V gene. The CDR3 sequence is CASSLFAGKETQYF. DNA of the CDR3: TGTGCCAGCAGCTTATTTGCCGGGAAAGAGACCCAGTACTTC.

The V gene is TRBV28, the J gene TRBJ2-1, with D maybe TRBD2 (6 bases). V was cut by 6 bases and J by 0 bases, with 18 bases left in between. The CDR3 is 17 amino acids. Germline-derived CDR1 and CDR2 are MDHEN and SYDVKM. Here the CDR3 reads CASRLPGGFSSYNEQFF. The CDR3, as DNA: TGTGCCAGCAGGCTCCCAGGAGGGTTCAGCTCCTACAATGAGCAGTTCTTC.

Comment on this clone: This sample also contains other DNA sequences that code for the same CDR3. The chain joins TRBV28 to TRBJ2-5; 12 nucleotides match TRBD2. Germline V gene sequence: CDR1 MDHEN, CDR2 SYDVKM. This CDR3 is 15 amino acids long. With 6 bases clipped from V and 4 bases from J, the junction kept 6 bases outside the gene matches. In DNA, the CDR3 is TGTGCCAGCAGCCCTAGCGGGAGGGCCCTAGAGACCCAGTACTTC. Protein: CASSPSGRALETQYF.

V gene TRBV7-8 combines with J gene TRBJ2-7; TRBD1 matches at 8 bases. Germline V lookup: CDR1 SGHVS, CDR2 FQNEAQ. The CDR3 length is 14 residues. V was pared by 4 bases and J by 3 bases, with 5 bases of the junction left unmatched. CDR3 amino acids: CASSWGQAIYEQYF. The CDR3, as DNA: TGTGCCAGCAGCTGGGGACAGGCAATCTACGAGCAGTACTTC.

This chain joins TRBV28 and TRBJ1-3, with TRBD1 identical over 7 bases. The length of the CDR3 is 14 residues. The V gene's germline CDR1 is MDHEN and CDR2 SYDVKM. Trimming at V came to 6 bases and at J to 2 bases, leaving 4 bases not matched to a gene. The CDR3 loop is CASRPGTAGNTIYF. The CDR3, as DNA: TGTGCCAGCAGACCCGGGACAGCTGGAAACACCATATATTTT.

The chain joins TRBV18 to TRBJ1-4; 8 nucleotides agree with TRBD1. The CDR3 runs to 16 residues. CDR1 is KGHSH, CDR2 LQKENI, per germline. V lost 5 bases to trimming and J lost 2 bases; unmatched junction nucleotides: 7. In DNA form, the CDR3 reads TGTGCCAGCTCATCCCAGGGGGCGGCGACTAATGAAAAACTGTTTTTT. Encoded protein: CASSSQGAATNEKLFF.

V is TRBV25-1 and J is TRBJ2-2; D remains ambiguous. CDR3 length equals 13 residues. V lost 9 bases and J lost 1, with 9 bases in between. Germline V gene sequence: CDR1 MGHDK, CDR2 SYGVNS. CDR3 in amino acids: CARVHWNTGELFF. For the CDR3, the DNA is TGTGCCAGAGTCCATTGGAACACCGGGGAGCTGTTTTTT.

The chain is built from TRBV30 and TRBJ2-4; D is possibly TRBD1 (6 bases). Germline assignment: CDR1 GTSNPN and CDR2 SVGIG (reference sequence). CDR3 length equals 13 residues. Trimming stripped 2 bases from V and 7 bases from J, with 12 bases between. DNA of the CDR3: TGTGCCTGGAGTACAGGGAATTTTAACATTCAGTACTTC. Protein: CAWSTGNFNIQYF. The full variable domain, in which reference TRBV30 and TRBJ2-4 provide the parts outside the CDR3, is SQTIHQWPATLVQPVGSPLSLECTVEGTSNPNLYWYRQAAGRGLQLLFYSVGIGQISSEVPQNLSASRPQDRQFILSSKKLLLSDSGFYLCAWSTGNFNIQYFGAGTRLSVL.

The chain employs TRBV7-2 and TRBJ2-7, with TRBD1 matching over 8 bases. Germline CDR1 is SGHTA and CDR2 is FQGNSA. This CDR3 contains 14 residues. V shed 4 bases, J shed 10 bases, and the junction held 12 bases outside the gene matches. The CDR3 sequence: CASSSRTGLVEQYF. The CDR3 nucleotides are TGTGCCAGCAGCTCACGGACAGGGTTAGTGGAACAGTACTTC.

The chain carries TRBV19 and TRBJ2-2; D is undetermined. Germline values: CDR1 LNHDA, CDR2 SQIVND (reference sequence). Trimming left V 5 bases short and J 3 bases short, with 13 bases between. The CDR3 length is 15 residues. The CDR3 loop reads CASSPSPLYTGELFF. The CDR3 nucleotides are TGTGCCAGTAGTCCCAGCCCTTTATACACCGGGGAGCTGTTTTTT.

The CDR3 region is CASTTGQGREAFF. DNA of the CDR3: TGTGCCAGCACCACGGGGCAGGGACGTGAAGCTTTCTTT. The chain joins TRBV6-5 to TRBJ1-1, with TRBD1 as a possible D gene (5 bases). The CDR3 has 13 amino acids. Germline V gene sequence: CDR1 MNHEY, CDR2 SVGAGI. V lost 7 bases and J lost 7, with 16 bases in between.

The V and J genes are TRBV11-2 and TRBJ2-2; 12 nucleotides line up with TRBD2. Germline CDR1 is SGHAT and CDR2 is FQNNGV. V dropped 5 bases and J dropped 4; count of bases not matched to a gene: 5. This CDR3 is built from 16 residues. The CDR3, as DNA: TGTGCCAGCAGCCCCCGACTAGCGGGAGCCACCGGGGAGCTGTTTTTT. It codes for CASSPRLAGATGELFF. Supplemented by reference TRBV11-2 and TRBJ2-2, the full variable domain reads EAGVAQSPRYKIIEKRQSVAFWCNPISGHATLYWYQQILGQGPKLLIQFQNNGVVDDSQLPKDRFSAERLKGVDSTLKIQPAKLEDSAVYLCASSPRLAGATGELFFGEGSRLTVL.

CDR3 bases: TGTGCCACCAGCAGACTAGACAGGGGGTCCTACGAGCAGTACTTC. Its translation is CATSRLDRGSYEQYF. The chain is built from TRBV15 and TRBJ2-7, with 9 bases aligning to TRBD1. The CDR3 sequence is 15 residues long. The V gene end was trimmed by 2 bases and the J gene end by 1 base; junction bases not matched to a gene: 3. CDR1 is LNHNV and CDR2 is YYDKDF in the germline V gene (reference sequence). Drawing the rest from reference TRBV15 and TRBJ2-7, the complete variable domain is DAMVIQNPRYQVTQFGKPVTLSCSQTLNHNVMYWYQQKSSQAPKLLFHYYDKDFNNEADTPDNFQSRRPNTSFCFLDIRSPGLGDTAMYLCATSRLDRGSYEQYFGPGTRLTVT.

V gene TRBV4-1 combines with J gene TRBJ1-2; D is perhaps TRBD1 (6 bases). The germline V gene has CDR1 MGHRA and CDR2 YSYEKL. This CDR3 region has 16 residues. Trimming removed 0 bases at V and 5 bases at J, with 16 bases between. In DNA, the CDR3 is TGCGCCAGCAGCCAAGATCGCAAAGGGGGAATTTATGGCTACACCTTC. This codes for CASSQDRKGGIYGYTF.

The V gene is TRBV25-1, the J gene TRBJ2-1, with 10 bases matching TRBD2. Germline loops: CDR1 MGHDK, CDR2 SYGVNS. The trim removed 4 bases at V and 8 bases at J, leaving 11 bases unmatched. This CDR3 region has 16 residues. CDR3 sequence: CASSGRLAGGGHEQFF. The CDR3 bases are TGTGCCAGCAGTGGACGATTAGCGGGAGGTGGGCATGAGCAGTTCTTC.

The rearrangement joins TRBV6-1 to TRBJ2-2, with 11 nucleotides matching TRBD2. Trimming cost V 6 bases and J 6 bases; bases outside gene matches: 6. The CDR3 sequence is 15 residues long. Germline CDR1 and CDR2: MNHNS and SASEGT. In nucleotides, the CDR3 is TGTGCCAGCAGAATACTAGCGGGAGTAGCCGGGGAGCTGTTTTTT. Residues: CASRILAGVAGELFF.

As regards this clone: Distinct nucleotide sequences in the sample also encode this CDR3. This sequence joins TRBV6-5 and TRBJ1-4; D remains ambiguous. The CDR3 loop spans 12 amino acids. The germline V gene encodes CDR1 MNHEY and CDR2 SVGAGI. Trimming took off 0 bases at V and 8 bases at J, with 4 bases between the two ends. CDR3 sequence (DNA): TGTGCCAGCAGTTACTCGAGGGAAAAACTGTTTTTT. This sequence encodes CASSYSREKLFF.

The chain has TRBV25-1 and TRBJ1-2; D is unclear. CDR3 length equals 14 residues. Germline lookup yields CDR1 MGHDK and CDR2 SYGVNS. Trimming took 5 bases from V and 0 from J, leaving 10 bases between them. CDR3 protein: CASSPDGANYGYTF. CDR3 coding DNA: TGTGCCAGCAGTCCGGACGGAGCTAACTATGGCTACACCTTC.